These 24 T cell receptor beta chains came from one sample sequenced in a study of blood T cell repertoires in COVID-19. Profiling relied on immunoSEQ multiplex PCR, and the TCRdb table lists in-frame clones only, not all of them. The sample holds approximately 110,000 clones, more than 60% seen once. Material: peripheral blood. All receptors derive from a man aged 70-80 years with active or convalescent COVID-19.

The V and J genes are TRBV5-4 and TRBJ1-2; 7 nucleotides align to TRBD1. CDR3 size: 15 residues. Trimming took 2 bases from V and 0 from J; bases not matched to a gene: 4. Per the germline V gene, CDR1 is SGHNT and CDR2 is YYREEE (reference sequence). CDR3 sequence reads: CASSLDREANYGYTF. For the CDR3, the DNA is TGTGCCAGCAGCTTAGACAGGGAGGCTAACTATGGCTACACCTTC.

The rearrangement joins TRBV2 to TRBJ1-4; 7 bases match TRBD1. Germline assignment: CDR1 SNHLY and CDR2 FYNNEI. This CDR3 is built from 17 residues. Losses at the gene ends were 10 bases for V and 0 bases for J; bases not matched to a gene: 14. CDR3 coding DNA: TGTGCCATCCCCCACCCGGGACAGAGCGCAACTAATGAAAAACTGTTTTTT. Its protein is CAIPHPGQSATNEKLFF.

The chain joins TRBV5-6 to TRBJ2-7; D is ambiguous. V lost 1 base, J lost 5 bases, and 10 bases lay in between. The CDR3 has 13 residues. CDR1 is SGHDT and CDR2 is YYEEEE in the germline V gene. The CDR3 coding sequence is TGTGCCAGCAGCTTGACGACTCTACACGAGCAGTACTTC. Translation gives CASSLTTLHEQYF.

This clone was recorded once. The chain recombines TRBV21-1 with TRBJ2-2; TRBD1, the table's D call, lacks a check against the DNA. TRBV21-1 corresponds to a pseudogene. The CDR3 sequence is 16 residues long. The CDR3 DNA reads TGTGCCAGCAGCAAACCGGGACAGAAGAACACCGGGGAGCTGTTTTTT. Translated: CASSKPGQKNTGELFF.

CDR3 sequence: CASSPWTGSEYEQYF. The CDR3 DNA reads TGTGCCAGCAGCCCTTGGACAGGGAGCGAATACGAGCAGTACTTC. V and J are TRBV7-2 and TRBJ2-7; 8 nucleotides match TRBD1. V lost 5 bases and J lost 4; bases outside the gene matches: 10. CDR3 length: 15 amino acids. CDR1 is SGHTA, CDR2 FQGNSA, per germline.

The gene calls are TRBV7-6 and TRBJ1-6; perhaps TRBD1 as D (6 bases). The CDR3 is made up of 14 amino acids. V dropped 2 bases and J dropped 9 bases, with 11 bases sitting between them. CDR1 and CDR2 (germline): SGHVS, FNYEAQ. The CDR3 reads CASSLTRGSSPLHF. CDR3 DNA sequence: TGTGCCAGCAGCTTAACTAGGGGGAGTTCACCCCTCCACTTT.

This clone was observed a single time. The chain combines TRBV27 with TRBJ1-6; TRBD1 is a possible D gene (6 bases). V was trimmed by 8 bases and J by 9 bases, leaving 17 bases between them. Germline CDR1 is MNHEY and CDR2 is SMNVEV (reference sequence). This CDR3 region has 14 residues. CDR3 bases: TGTGCCAGCGCCCGGAGGACAGAGGTTTCACCCCTCCACTTT. Its protein is CASARRTEVSPLHF.

The chain links TRBV2 to TRBJ1-4; 7 bases map to TRBD1. This CDR3 is 14 amino acids long. V lost 5 bases, J lost 4 bases, and 4 bases stayed unmatched. Per germline, CDR1 SNHLY and CDR2 FYNNEI. This CDR3 reads CASSSGGSNEKLFF. CDR3 in DNA: TGTGCCAGCAGTTCAGGGGGGAGTAATGAAAAACTGTTTTTT.

Written as DNA, the CDR3 is TGTGCCAGCAGCCGTCCAACGGGAGCGGGTGAGCAGTTCTTC. Translation: CASSRPTGAGEQFF. The chain joins TRBV11-2 to TRBJ2-1, with D perhaps matching TRBD2 (6 bases). The CDR3 contains 14 residues. Trimming took off 5 bases at V and 9 bases at J, with 17 bases between the two ends. Per germline, CDR1 SGHAT and CDR2 FQNNGV.

The genes are TRBV7-2 and TRBJ2-3; D not resolved. Trimming took 2 bases from V and 6 from J, leaving 15 bases between them. Germline CDR1 reads SGHTA; CDR2 reads FQGNSA. This CDR3 contains 15 residues. The CDR3 loop is CASSLSRPTRDTQYF. CDR3 DNA sequence: TGTGCCAGCAGCTTATCCAGGCCTACCAGGGATACGCAGTATTTT.

The chain uses TRBV7-9 and TRBJ2-1; 10 bases align to TRBD1. Germline CDR1 SEHNR, CDR2 FQNEAQ (reference sequence). V was pared by 8 bases and J by 6 bases, with 4 bases of the junction left unmatched. The length of the CDR3 is 13 residues. This CDR3 is CASARTGGNEQFF. DNA of the CDR3: TGTGCCAGCGCTCGGACAGGGGGCAATGAGCAGTTCTTC.

The rearrangement uses TRBV9 and TRBJ1-6, with D tentatively TRBD1 (5 bases). Trimming pared 3 bases from V and 8 bases from J, leaving 12 bases between. This CDR3 comprises 14 residues. Per the germline V gene, CDR1 is SGDLS and CDR2 is YYNGEE. CDR3 DNA: TGTGCCAGCAGCGCAACAGACAGTTATTCACCCCTCCACTTT. Protein: CASSATDSYSPLHF. The full variable domain, rest sourced from reference TRBV9 and TRBJ1-6, is DSGVTQTPKHLITATGQRVTLRCSPRSGDLSVYWYQQSLDQGLQFLIQYYNGEERAKGNILERFSAQQFPDLHSELNLSSLELGDSALYFCASSATDSYSPLHFGNGTRLTVT.

This rearrangement joins TRBV28 to TRBJ2-7, with a possible D match to TRBD1 (6 bases). Germline CDR1 and CDR2: MDHEN and SYDVKM. V lost 4 bases and J 3 bases, leaving 10 bases between the germline ends. The CDR3 totals 13 residues. CDR3 nucleotide sequence: TGTGCCAGCAGTTCTGGACAGTACTACGAGCAGTACTTC. It specifies CASSSGQYYEQYF.

This chain connects TRBV5-1 to TRBJ2-1; TRBD1 agrees at 8 bases. With 1 base clipped from V and 6 bases from J, the junction kept 3 bases outside the gene matches. Germline V gene data show CDR1 as SGHRS and CDR2 as YFSETQ. The CDR3 length is 14 residues. The CDR3, as DNA: TGCGCCAGCAGCTTGACAGGGGGTAGCAATGAGCAGTTCTTC. This gives the protein CASSLTGGSNEQFF.

The chain uses TRBV27 and TRBJ2-1; D is uncertain. Germline V lookup: CDR1 MNHEY, CDR2 SMNVEV (reference sequence). Deletions cut 0 bases from V and 5 bases from J, with 5 bases between. The CDR3 consists of 13 residues. This chain's CDR3 is CASSLSSNNEQFF. The CDR3 DNA is TGTGCCAGCAGTTTATCTAGCAACAATGAGCAGTTCTTC.

The rearrangement joins TRBV3-1 (or the pseudogene TRBV3-2) to TRBJ1-2; 8 bases match TRBD1. Germline loops: CDR1 LGHDT, CDR2 YNNKEL (reference sequence). With V trimmed by 1 base and J by 0 bases, 7 bases remained unmatched. CDR3 length: 17 amino acids. CDR3 sequence reads: CASSQGPGQGANYGYTF. The DNA of the CDR3 is TGTGCCAGCAGCCAAGGGCCCGGACAGGGAGCTAACTATGGCTACACCTTC.

In this sample, this clone turned up once. This chain joins TRBV3-1 (or the pseudogene TRBV3-2) and TRBJ2-7; D may be TRBD1 (7 bases). V was pared by 4 bases and J by 6 bases, with 25 bases between. Germline V CDR1 and CDR2: LGHDT, YNNKEL (reference sequence). The CDR3 has 17 amino acids. The CDR3 bases are TGTGCCAGCAGCCTCAGACGGGCGACAGGGCGGGAATCCGAGCAGTACTTC. It yields the protein CASSLRRATGRESEQYF.

In its sample, this clone was seen once. The gene calls are TRBV29-1 and TRBJ1-1, with D possibly being TRBD1 (5 bases). The CDR3 runs to 12 residues. V was pared by 0 bases and J by 10 bases, with 12 bases between. The germline V gene encodes CDR1 SQVTM and CDR2 ANQGSEA. CDR3 protein: CSVEERWGGAFF. CDR3 sequence (DNA): TGCAGCGTTGAAGAAAGGTGGGGGGGAGCTTTCTTT.

This clone was observed once. This chain links TRBV3-1 (or the pseudogene TRBV3-2) with TRBJ1-4; 9 positions match TRBD1. This CDR3 comprises 15 residues. The germline CDR1 and CDR2 sequences are LGHDT and YNNKEL (reference sequence). The V gene end was trimmed by 3 bases and the J gene end by 10 bases; junction bases not matched to a gene: 9. CDR3: CASSHGRTTGGKLFF. The CDR3 region has the DNA TGTGCCAGCAGCCATGGCCGGACGACAGGGGGAAAACTGTTTTTT.

This chain connects TRBV9 to TRBJ2-3, with 9 nucleotides matching TRBD2. From germline, CDR1 is SGDLS and CDR2 YYNGEE. This CDR3 has 15 residues. Unmatched junction bases numbered 9, after V lost 4 bases and J lost 6 bases. The CDR3 DNA sequence: TGTGCCAGCAGCCAAGTTCTAGCGGGACTTGATACGCAGTATTTT. Translation gives CASSQVLAGLDTQYF.

The chain uses TRBV28 and TRBJ1-4; possible D gene TRBD1, 5 bases. CDR1 and CDR2 (germline): MDHEN, SYDVKM. The length of the CDR3 is 16 residues. V shed 4 bases and J shed 4 bases, with 16 bases lying between them. The CDR3 sequence is CASSSYTEGDNEKLFF. The CDR3 DNA follows: TGTGCCAGCAGTTCCTACACGGAAGGGGATAATGAAAAACTGTTTTTT.

This rearrangement joins TRBV5-5 to TRBJ2-7; 13 nucleotides align to TRBD2. The CDR3 length is 14 residues. V was pared by 5 bases and J by 5 bases, with 4 bases of the junction left unmatched. Germline assignment: CDR1 SGHKS and CDR2 YYEKEE (reference sequence). The CDR3 DNA is TGTGCCAGCAGTTGGACTAGCGGGGGAAACGAGCAGTACTTC. This codes for CASSWTSGGNEQYF.

Only a few counts were recorded for this clone. The rearrangement links TRBV28 to TRBJ1-5; 7 bases line up with TRBD1. The CDR3 consists of 15 residues. V lost 3 bases to trimming and J lost 3 bases; unmatched junction nucleotides: 5. Germline V gene sequence: CDR1 MDHEN, CDR2 SYDVKM. CDR3 protein: CASSFEGGPNQPQHF. CDR3 sequence (DNA): TGTGCCAGCAGTTTTGAAGGGGGCCCCAATCAGCCCCAGCATTTT.

This chain joins TRBV6-5 and TRBJ1-4; D unclear. This CDR3 comprises 14 residues. CDR1 and CDR2 from the germline V gene are MNHEY and SVGAGI. Trimming removed 7 bases at V and 7 bases at J, with 16 bases between. CDR3 loop: CASTSRGEGEKLFF. CDR3 nucleotides: TGTGCCAGCACCTCACGGGGTGAGGGTGAAAAACTGTTTTTT.